The clone carrying this T cell receptor (beta chain) was seen just once. Data came from immunoSEQ multiplex PCR; TCRdb stores just in-frame clones and leaves some out. The repertoire holds 85,000 to 90,000 clones, with 94% as singletons. The data were obtained in a study of T cell changes during pregnancy in multiple sclerosis. Trimming took 5 bases from V and 0 from J; bases not matched to a gene: 4. CDR1 and CDR2 (germline): SGHNT, YYREEE (reference sequence). The CDR3 consists of 16 residues. The sequencing used peripheral blood, collected after pregnancy. The receptor's source is a female donor in good health, enrolled as a control in a pregnancy study. The chain recombines TRBV5-4 with TRBJ2-1; TRBD2 agrees at 11 bases. The CDR3 DNA is TGTGCCAGCAGAATAGCGGGAGGGCCCTCCTACAATGAGCAGTTCTTC. Protein product: CASRIAGGPSYNEQFF.